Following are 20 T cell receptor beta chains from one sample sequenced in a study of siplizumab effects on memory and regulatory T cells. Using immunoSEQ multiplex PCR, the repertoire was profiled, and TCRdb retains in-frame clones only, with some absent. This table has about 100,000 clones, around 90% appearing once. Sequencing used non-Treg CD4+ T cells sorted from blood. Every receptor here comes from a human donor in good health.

This chain's CDR3 is CASSLQSAEYGYTF. Here the CDR3 DNA reads TGCGCCAGCAGCCTGCAGTCGGCAGAATATGGCTACACCTTC. This chain connects TRBV5-1 to TRBJ1-2; D remains unclear. The germline V gene has CDR1 SGHRS and CDR2 YFSETQ. This CDR3 comprises 14 residues. The V end was cut by 4 bases, the J end by 5 bases, with 15 bases between. The whole variable domain, filled in from reference TRBV5-1 and TRBJ1-2, reads KAGVTQTPRYLIKTRGQQVTLSCSPISGHRSVSWYQQTPGQGLQFLFEYFSETQRNKGNFPGRFSGRQFSNSRSEMNVSTLELGDSALYLCASSLQSAEYGYTFGSGTRLTVV.

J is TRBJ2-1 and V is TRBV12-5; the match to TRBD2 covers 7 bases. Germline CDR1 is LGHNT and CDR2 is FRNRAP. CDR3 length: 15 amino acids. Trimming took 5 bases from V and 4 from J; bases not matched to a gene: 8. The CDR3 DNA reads TGTGCTAGTGGTCGGGGCGGGAGAGAGTACAATGAGCAGTTCTTC. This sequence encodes CASGRGGREYNEQFF.

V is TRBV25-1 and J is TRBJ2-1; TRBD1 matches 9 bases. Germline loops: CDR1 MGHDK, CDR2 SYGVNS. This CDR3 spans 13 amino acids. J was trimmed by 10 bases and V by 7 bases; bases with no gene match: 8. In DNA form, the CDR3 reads TGTGCCAGCAAGGGACAGGGTACTATAGAGCAGTTCTTC. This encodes CASKGQGTIEQFF.

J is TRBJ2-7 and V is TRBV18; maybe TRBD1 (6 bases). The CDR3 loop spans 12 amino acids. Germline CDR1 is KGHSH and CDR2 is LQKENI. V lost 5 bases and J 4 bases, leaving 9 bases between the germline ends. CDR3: CASSFQGYEQYF. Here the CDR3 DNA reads TGTGCCAGCTCATTCCAGGGGTACGAGCAGTACTTC.

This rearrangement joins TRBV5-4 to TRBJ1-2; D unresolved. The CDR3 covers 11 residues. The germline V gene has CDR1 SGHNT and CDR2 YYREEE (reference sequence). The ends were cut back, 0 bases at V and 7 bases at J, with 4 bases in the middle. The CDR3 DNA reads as TGTGCCAGCAGCTTGGAGGGTGGCTACACCTTC. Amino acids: CASSLEGGYTF.

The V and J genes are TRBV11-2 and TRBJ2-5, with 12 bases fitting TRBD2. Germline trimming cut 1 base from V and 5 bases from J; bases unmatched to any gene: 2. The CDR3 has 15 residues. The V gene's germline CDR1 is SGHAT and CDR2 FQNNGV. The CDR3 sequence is CASSLGLAGGETQYF. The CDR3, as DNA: TGTGCCAGCAGCTTAGGTCTAGCGGGAGGGGAGACCCAGTACTTC.

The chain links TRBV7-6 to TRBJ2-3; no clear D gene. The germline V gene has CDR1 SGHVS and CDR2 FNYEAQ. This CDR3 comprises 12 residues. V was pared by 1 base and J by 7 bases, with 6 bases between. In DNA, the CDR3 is TGTGCCAGCAGCTTAGTATGGAATACGCAGTATTTT. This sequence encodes CASSLVWNTQYF.

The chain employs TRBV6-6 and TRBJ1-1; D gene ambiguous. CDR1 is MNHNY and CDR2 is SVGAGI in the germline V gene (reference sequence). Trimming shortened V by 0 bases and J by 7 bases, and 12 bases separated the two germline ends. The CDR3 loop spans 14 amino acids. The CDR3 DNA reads TGTGCCAGCAGTTACTCGCCCGGCGTTGGTGAAGCTTTCTTT. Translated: CASSYSPGVGEAFF.

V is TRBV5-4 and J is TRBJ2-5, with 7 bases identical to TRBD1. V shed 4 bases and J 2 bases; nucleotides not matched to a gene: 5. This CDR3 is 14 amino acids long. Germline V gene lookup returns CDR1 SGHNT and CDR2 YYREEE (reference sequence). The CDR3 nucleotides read TGTGCCAGCAGCCAGGGACAGAGACAAGAGACCCAGTACTTC. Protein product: CASSQGQRQETQYF.

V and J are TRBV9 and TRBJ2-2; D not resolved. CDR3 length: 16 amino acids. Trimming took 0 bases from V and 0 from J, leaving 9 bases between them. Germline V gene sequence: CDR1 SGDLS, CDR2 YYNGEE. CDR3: CASSVDYYTNTGELFF. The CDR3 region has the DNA TGTGCCAGCAGCGTAGACTACTATACGAACACCGGGGAGCTGTTTTTT.

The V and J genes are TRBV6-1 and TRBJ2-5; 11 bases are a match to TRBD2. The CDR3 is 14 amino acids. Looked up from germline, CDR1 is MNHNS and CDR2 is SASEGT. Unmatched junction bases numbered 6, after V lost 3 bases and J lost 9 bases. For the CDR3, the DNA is TGTGCCAGCAGTGACCGACTAGCGGGACAGGCCCAGTACTTC. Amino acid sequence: CASSDRLAGQAQYF.

CDR3 nucleotide sequence: TGTGCCAGCAGTTTACCGAACTCCCAGGGGGCCAACGTCCTGACTTTC. Translating it yields CASSLPNSQGANVLTF. The chain employs TRBV28 and TRBJ2-6; D unresolved. Trimming removed 2 bases at V and 4 bases at J, with 12 bases between. The V gene's germline CDR1 is MDHEN and CDR2 SYDVKM. The CDR3 covers 16 residues.

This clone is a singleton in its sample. The CDR3 nucleotides read TGTGCCAGCAGCCCGGGGACTAGCGGGAGGGACAATGAGCAGTTCTTC. It encodes CASSPGTSGRDNEQFF. The chain links TRBV11-3 to TRBJ2-1; 16 nucleotides agree with TRBD2. CDR1 SGHNT and CDR2 YENEEA come from the germline V gene. This CDR3 contains 16 residues. V was clipped by 5 bases and J by 5 bases; unmatched bases: 3.

In DNA form, the CDR3 reads TGTGCCAGCAGCTTTAGGACACCCACCTACGAGCAGTACTTC. This encodes CASSFRTPTYEQYF. The gene calls are TRBV7-8 and TRBJ2-7; a possible D gene is TRBD1 (5 bases). The CDR3 runs 14 residues. Germline V gene sequence: CDR1 SGHVS, CDR2 FQNEAQ. V was trimmed by 3 bases and J by 2 bases, leaving 11 bases between them.

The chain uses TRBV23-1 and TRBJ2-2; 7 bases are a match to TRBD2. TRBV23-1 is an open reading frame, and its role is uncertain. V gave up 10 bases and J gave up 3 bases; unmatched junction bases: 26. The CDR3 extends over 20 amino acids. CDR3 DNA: TGCGCCACCTGTCTCCCAAGCGGGGTCCGAGGTGGAGCTGACACCGGGGAGCTGTTTTTT. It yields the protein CATCLPSGVRGGADTGELFF.

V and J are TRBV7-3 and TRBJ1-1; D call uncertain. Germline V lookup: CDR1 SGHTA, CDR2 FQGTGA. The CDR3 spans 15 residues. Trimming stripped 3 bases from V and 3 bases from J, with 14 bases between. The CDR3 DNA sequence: TGTGCCAGCAGCTTTAATGGGCAGTTGGACACTGAAGCTTTCTTT. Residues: CASSFNGQLDTEAFF.

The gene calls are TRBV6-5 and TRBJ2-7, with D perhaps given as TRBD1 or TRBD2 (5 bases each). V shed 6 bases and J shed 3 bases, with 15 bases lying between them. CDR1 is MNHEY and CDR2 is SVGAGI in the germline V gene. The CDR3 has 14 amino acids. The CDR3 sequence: CASSYNRRSYEQYF. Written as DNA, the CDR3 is TGTGCCAGCAGCTACAACAGGAGGAGCTACGAGCAGTACTTC.

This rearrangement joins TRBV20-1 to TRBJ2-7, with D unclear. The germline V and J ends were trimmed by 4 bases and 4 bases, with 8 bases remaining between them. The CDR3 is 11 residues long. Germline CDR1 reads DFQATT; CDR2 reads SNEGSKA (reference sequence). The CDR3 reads CSAKNEYEQYF. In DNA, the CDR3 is TGCAGTGCTAAAAACGAGTACGAGCAGTACTTC.

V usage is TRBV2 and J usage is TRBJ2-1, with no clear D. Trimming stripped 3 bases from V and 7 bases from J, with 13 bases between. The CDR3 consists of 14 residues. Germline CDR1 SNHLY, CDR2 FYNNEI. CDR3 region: CASSDGGALNEQFF. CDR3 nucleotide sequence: TGTGCCAGCAGTGACGGTGGAGCATTGAATGAGCAGTTCTTC.

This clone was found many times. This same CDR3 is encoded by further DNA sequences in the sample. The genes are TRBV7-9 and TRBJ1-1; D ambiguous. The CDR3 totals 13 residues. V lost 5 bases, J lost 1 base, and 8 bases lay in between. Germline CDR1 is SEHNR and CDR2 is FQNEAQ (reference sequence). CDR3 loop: CASSRTGNTEAFF. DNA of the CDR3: TGTGCCAGCAGCAGGACGGGGAACACTGAAGCTTTCTTT.